The 14 T cell receptor beta chains listed next were all sequenced from one sample in a study of blood T cells in healthy people across ages. Next came a second PCR, run for roughly 6 to 11 cycles, which used a sample-barcoded 5' primer along with a J-beta primer mix. A single record per CDR3 protein comes from TCRdb applying MiXCR to the 5' RACE reads. There are hundreds of thousands of distinct CDR3 sequences in the sample; about 44% occur only once, and about an eighth lies in the top ten. Source material: blood. The receptor set was obtained from a man younger than 45 in good health.

V gene TRBV27 combines with J gene TRBJ2-4, with D maybe TRBD2 (6 bases). The CDR3 consists of 14 residues. Trimming stripped 5 bases from V and 9 bases from J, with 17 bases between. Germline assignment: CDR1 MNHEY and CDR2 SMNVEV (reference sequence). CDR3 in amino acids: CASSPLAQAGIQYF. In DNA form, the CDR3 reads TGTGCCAGCAGTCCACTAGCTCAGGCAGGCATTCAGTACTTC.

The chain links TRBV4-3 to TRBJ2-7, with 7 bases fitting TRBD1. The J segment lost 6 bases and the V segment lost 5 bases, leaving 10 bases of the junction unmatched. There are 14 residues in the CDR3. In germline, CDR1 is LGHNA, CDR2 YSLEER. The CDR3 region has the DNA TGCGCCAGCAGCTCATCACAGGGGTTCGGCGAGCAGTACTTC. Translated, it gives CASSSSQGFGEQYF.

This clonotype came up a few times. The rearrangement joins TRBV7-9 to TRBJ1-5, with D tentatively TRBD1 (6 bases). V lost 5 bases and J 2 bases, leaving 16 bases between the germline ends. Germline V gives CDR1 SEHNR, CDR2 FQNEAQ (reference sequence). The CDR3 is 16 residues long. The CDR3 reads CASSRETGRGNQPQHF. The CDR3 nucleotides are TGTGCCAGCAGCCGTGAGACAGGTCGGGGCAATCAGCCCCAGCATTTT. The full variable domain, its missing parts supplied by reference TRBV7-9 and TRBJ1-5, is DTGVSQNPRHKITKRGQNVTFRCDPISEHNRLYWYRQTLGQGPEFLTYFQNEAQLEKSRLLSDRFSAERPKGSFSTLEIQRTEQGDSAMYLCASSRETGRGNQPQHFGDGTRLSIL.

The V and J genes are TRBV29-1 and TRBJ2-5, with TRBD1 matching over 7 bases. Germline CDR1 is SQVTM and CDR2 is ANQGSEA. The CDR3 covers 13 residues. Germline trimming cut 7 bases from V and 5 bases from J; bases unmatched to any gene: 10. The CDR3 region has the DNA TGCAGCGCCGTGGACAGGACGCGGGAGACCCAGTACTTC. Protein: CSAVDRTRETQYF.

Note on this clonotype: This may be a read error: a much more frequent sequence differs by one nucleotide. The V call is TRBV6-6, the J call TRBJ2-6; weak D call: TRBD1 (5 bases). Germline lookup yields CDR1 MNHNY and CDR2 SVGAGI (reference sequence). The CDR3 is made up of 16 amino acids. The CDR3 is CANSASTVSGANVLTF. CDR3 nucleotides: TGTGCCAACAGTGCCTCGACAGTTTCTGGGGCCAACGTCCTGACTTTC.

This clonotype occurred a few times. This chain links TRBV27 with TRBJ2-1; TRBD2 aligns across 12 bases. The V gene's germline CDR1 is MNHEY and CDR2 SMNVEV (reference sequence). The ends lost 3 bases at V and 6 bases at J; junction bases unmatched: 9. This CDR3 region has 17 residues. CDR3 sequence (DNA): TGTGCCAGCAGTTTCCCTAGCGGGGGGGCGATACGCAATGAGCAGTTCTTC. Amino acids: CASSFPSGGAIRNEQFF.

The sample holds a few counts of this clonotype. This chain links TRBV4-2 with TRBJ1-5, with 7 positions matching TRBD1. Germline V gene lookup returns CDR1 LGHNA and CDR2 YNFKEQ. V lost 3 bases to trimming and J lost 5 bases; unmatched junction nucleotides: 16. The CDR3 has 18 residues. CDR3 amino acids: CASSHVSRTGAIDQPQHF. CDR3 bases: TGTGCCAGCAGCCACGTATCCCGTACAGGGGCGATAGATCAGCCCCAGCATTTT.

The chain couples TRBV12-3 or TRBV12-4 to TRBJ2-7; D possibly uses TRBD1 or TRBD2 (6 bases each). V lost 6 bases and J 0 bases, leaving 12 bases between the germline ends. The CDR3 contains 14 residues. CDR3 amino acids: CASSPGGLSYEQYF. CDR3 nucleotide sequence: TGTGCCAGCAGCCCCGGGGGCCTCTCCTACGAGCAGTACTTC.

This clonotype was seen only a few times. The chain has TRBV12-3 or TRBV12-4 and TRBJ1-1, with 12 bases lining up with TRBD1. V shed 4 bases and J 2 bases; nucleotides not matched to a gene: 14. The CDR3 is made up of 19 amino acids. CDR3 bases: TGTGCCAGCAGTTCCCACTTGGGACAGGGGGCGATGAGAAACACTGAAGCTTTCTTT. It translates to CASSSHLGQGAMRNTEAFF.

The rearrangement links TRBV27 to TRBJ1-5, with D hard to call. The CDR3 totals 14 residues. Trimming took 2 bases from V and 5 from J, leaving 10 bases between them. CDR1 is MNHEY and CDR2 is SMNVEV in the germline V gene (reference sequence). The CDR3 bases are TGTGCCAGCAGTTTAATAGGGTCGGATCAGCCCCAGCATTTT. Its translation is CASSLIGSDQPQHF.

This clonotype showed up just a few times. The chain couples TRBV6-5 to TRBJ2-7; D remains unclear. The CDR3 runs 14 residues. From germline, CDR1 is MNHEY and CDR2 SVGAGI. V was pared by 6 bases and J by 3 bases, with 15 bases between. CDR3 sequence reads: CASSQDGHHYEQYF. CDR3 bases: TGTGCCAGCAGCCAGGACGGCCACCACTACGAGCAGTACTTC.

This clonotype was counted a few times. J is TRBJ2-7 and V is TRBV20-1, with no clear D. The CDR3 loop spans 15 amino acids. V gave up 3 bases and J gave up 1 base, with 16 bases separating them. Germline lookup yields CDR1 DFQATT and CDR2 SNEGSKA (reference sequence). Written as DNA, the CDR3 is TGCAGTGCTAGTATACATGACTTAGGATCCTACGAGCAGTACTTC. Its translation: CSASIHDLGSYEQYF.

This clonotype was seen a handful of times. V and J are TRBV15 and TRBJ2-1; 8 nucleotides line up with TRBD1. Trimming at V came to 5 bases and at J to 1 base, leaving 4 bases not matched to a gene. This CDR3 has 15 residues. Germline CDR1 reads LNHNV; CDR2 reads YYDKDF (reference sequence). The CDR3 sequence: CATSPRQGSYNEQFF. In nucleotides, the CDR3 is TGTGCCACCAGCCCAAGACAGGGGTCCTACAATGAGCAGTTCTTC. The full variable domain, its missing parts supplied by reference TRBV15 and TRBJ2-1, is DAMVIQNPRYQVTQFGKPVTLSCSQTLNHNVMYWYQQKSSQAPKLLFHYYDKDFNNEADTPDNFQSRRPNTSFCFLDIRSPGLGDTAMYLCATSPRQGSYNEQFFGPGTRLTVL.

The chain is built from TRBV27 and TRBJ2-3; 9 nucleotides line up with TRBD2. From germline, CDR1 is MNHEY and CDR2 SMNVEV (reference sequence). The ends lost 8 bases at V and 5 bases at J; junction bases unmatched: 8. CDR3 size: 14 residues. The CDR3: CASGLSGGGDTQYF. CDR3 bases: TGTGCCAGCGGACTTAGCGGGGGCGGAGATACGCAGTATTTT.